This T cell receptor beta chain was recovered during a study of blood T cell repertoires in COVID-19. CDR3 length: 13 amino acids. Per germline, CDR1 SGHTA and CDR2 FQGNSA. V dropped 6 bases and J dropped 4 bases, with 12 bases sitting between them. There are a few counts of this clone. The protocol was immunoSEQ multiplex PCR, while the TCRdb copy is restricted to in-frame clones and leaves out a portion. The sample carries a few hundred thousand clones, about 85% recorded once. The rearrangement uses TRBV7-2 and TRBJ1-2; D possibly corresponds to TRBD1 (5 bases). This sequence originates from a man aged 45-60 years who had recovered from COVID-19. Sequencing was done on a sample of peripheral blood. As DNA, the CDR3 is TGTGCCAGCAGTCCGCGACAGCCCTATGGCTACACCTTC. Translating it yields CASSPRQPYGYTF.